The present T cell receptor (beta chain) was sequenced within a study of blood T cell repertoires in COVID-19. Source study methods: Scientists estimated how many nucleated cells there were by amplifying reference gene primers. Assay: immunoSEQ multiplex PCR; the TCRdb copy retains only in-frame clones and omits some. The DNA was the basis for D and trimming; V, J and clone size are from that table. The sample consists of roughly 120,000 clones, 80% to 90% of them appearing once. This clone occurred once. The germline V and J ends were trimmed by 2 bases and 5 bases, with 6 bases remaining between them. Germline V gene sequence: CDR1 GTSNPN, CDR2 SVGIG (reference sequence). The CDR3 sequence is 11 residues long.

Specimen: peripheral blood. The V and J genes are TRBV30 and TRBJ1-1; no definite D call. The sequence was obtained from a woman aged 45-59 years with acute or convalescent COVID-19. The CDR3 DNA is TGTGCCTGGAGTAGAGTGACTGAAGCTTTCTTT. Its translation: CAWSRVTEAFF.